This T cell receptor beta chain was documented in a study of shared clonotypes between healthy human individuals. Generated by immunoSEQ multiplex PCR, the TCRdb table keeps only in-frame clones and is missing some. Among roughly 2,300,000 clones listed, about nine tenths were seen once. The CDR3 length is 19 residues. The ends lost 2 bases at V and 4 bases at J; junction bases unmatched: 11. The V gene's germline CDR1 is MNHNS and CDR2 SASEGT. The receptor was derived from a man between 18 and 35 years old in good health. Some clones in this sample may be carry-over from other donors' samples. The sequenced sample was naive CD4+ T cells from PBMCs. Subset defined: CD45RA+ positively selected. V and J are TRBV6-1 and TRBJ2-5, with 15 positions matching TRBD2. CDR3 in DNA: TGTGCCAGCAGTGAATGGCGGTCGGGACTAGCGGGAGGCGGAGAGACCCAGTACTTC. This encodes CASSEWRSGLAGGGETQYF.